The rows below give T cell receptor beta chains drawn from one sample of a study of blood T cell repertoires in COVID-19. The data were produced by immunoSEQ multiplex PCR, yet TCRdb's version contains in-frame clones alone and is incomplete. The table includes roughly 33,000 clones, approximately 82% detected once. Sequenced input: peripheral blood. The receptors were sampled from a woman in her fifties or sixties with acute or convalescent COVID-19. Each CDR3 is given with its conserved first and last residue. D genes are given only for firm matches. Only some rows state a clone size, as once, few, many or a class for expanded clones.

NA,TRBJ1-2,NA,TRBV15,CATSRDRAFSGYTF,TGTGCCACCAGCAGAGACAGGGCCTTCAGTGGCTACACCTTC
NA,TRBJ2-4,NA,TRBV6-6,CASSQDGLAKNIQYF,TGTGCCAGCAGTCAGGACGGACTAGCCAAAAACATTCAGTACTTC
NA,TRBJ2-3,NA,TRBV13,CASSLGRLDSDSRTQYF,TGTGCCAGCAGCTTAGGCCGTTTAGACAGCGACTCCCGTACGCAGTATTTT
NA,TRBJ1-5,once,TRBV2,CASSEDRAIDQPQHF,TGTGCCAGCAGTGAAGACAGGGCTATAGATCAGCCCCAGCATTTT
TRBD1,TRBJ1-5,NA,TRBV19,CSSGTGFYSNQPQHF,TGTAGCTCCGGGACAGGGTTTTATAGCAATCAGCCCCAGCATTTT
NA,TRBJ2-7,few,TRBV12-3/TRBV12-4,CASRGGSYEQYF,TGTGCCAGCAGGGGGGGATCCTACGAGCAGTACTTC
NA,TRBJ2-3,once,TRBV5-1,CASSTWGPPDTQYF,TGCGCCAGCAGCACGTGGGGGCCCCCAGATACGCAGTATTTT
NA,TRBJ1-5,NA,TRBV12-2,CASRLELRGFGNQPQHF,TGTGCAAGTCGCTTAGAACTACGGGGGTTTGGGAATCAGCCCCAGCATTTT
NA,TRBJ1-5,NA,TRBV4-1,CASSQFGTPTSNQPQHF,TGCGCCAGCAGCCAATTTGGGACACCAACAAGCAATCAGCCCCAGCATTTT
NA,TRBJ2-7,NA,TRBV5-1,CASSLGQAFYEQYF,TGCGCCAGCAGCTTGGGCCAGGCCTTCTACGAGCAGTACTTC
NA,TRBJ1-6,once,TRBV27,CASSRDKTSYNSPLHF,TGTGCCAGCAGCCGCGACAAAACCTCCTATAATTCACCCCTCCACTTT
TRBD1,TRBJ2-7,NA,TRBV5-4,CASSTSGTGASEQYF,TGTGCCAGCAGCACATCCGGGACAGGGGCGTCCGAGCAGTACTTC
TRBD1,TRBJ1-2,NA,TRBV15,CATSRGQGRDYGYTF,TGTGCCACCAGCAGAGGACAGGGCAGAGACTATGGCTACACCTTC
NA,TRBJ2-7,NA,TRBV5-1,CASSLDNYYEQYF,TGCGCCAGCAGCTTGGACAATTACTACGAGCAGTACTTC
TRBD1,TRBJ1-3,NA,TRBV27,CASSLSQGAPGNTIYF,TGTGCCAGCAGTTTATCCCAGGGGGCTCCTGGAAACACCATATATTTT
TRBD2,TRBJ2-5,few,TRBV9,CASNVVAGGQETQYF,TGTGCCAGCAATGTGGTAGCGGGGGGCCAAGAGACCCAGTACTTC
NA,TRBJ1-1,few,TRBV28,CASSLPGVGTEAFF,TGTGCCAGCAGTCTCCCAGGGGTGGGAACTGAAGCTTTCTTT
TRBD1,TRBJ1-1,NA,TRBV10-2,CASRGQGTNTEAFF,TGCGCCAGCAGGGGACAGGGAACGAACACTGAAGCTTTCTTT
NA,TRBJ1-6,NA,TRBV7-3,CASSFFYNSPLHF,TGTGCCAGCAGCTTCTTCTATAATTCACCCCTCCACTTT
NA,TRBJ1-1,NA,TRBV14,CASSQDLPGEGENTEAFF,TGTGCCAGCAGCCAAGATTTACCAGGGGAGGGCGAGAACACTGAAGCTTTCTTT
TRBD1,TRBJ1-2,once,TRBV29-1,CSVGQGVTGYTF,TGCAGCGTTGGACAGGGGGTCACTGGCTACACCTTC
NA,TRBJ2-1,NA,TRBV18,CASSINRDEQFF,TGTGCCAGCTCCATTAACAGGGATGAGCAGTTCTTC
TRBD1,TRBJ1-2,NA,TRBV19,CASSIQGGDYGYTF,TGTGCCAGTAGTATCCAGGGGGGCGATTATGGCTACACCTTC
NA,TRBJ1-2,once,TRBV5-1,CASTPAGERGYGYTF,TGCGCCAGCACCCCCGCGGGGGAGAGGGGCTATGGCTACACCTTC
TRBD2,TRBJ2-1,NA,TRBV14,CASSLGTSGGYNEQFF,TGTGCCAGCAGCCTTGGGACTAGCGGGGGGTACAATGAGCAGTTCTTC
NA,TRBJ2-2,NA,TRBV10-1,CASSGKLGGELFF,TGCGCCAGCAGCGGGAAGCTGGGCGGGGAGCTGTTTTTT
NA,TRBJ1-4,NA,TRBV21-1,CASSERYGTPNEKLFF,TGTGCCAGCAGCGAAAGATACGGGACACCTAATGAAAAACTGTTTTTT
NA,TRBJ2-1,NA,TRBV9,CASSVDLGRHEQFF,TGTGCCAGCAGCGTAGATCTGGGGAGGCATGAGCAGTTCTTC
TRBD1,TRBJ1-4,few,TRBV2,CASSERLPGQGNEKLFF,TGTGCCAGCAGTGAGAGGCTGCCGGGACAGGGTAATGAAAAACTGTTTTTT
NA,TRBJ1-1,NA,TRBV19,CASSTELEAFF,TGTGCCAGTAGCACAGAGCTTGAAGCTTTCTTT
TRBD2,TRBJ2-3,NA,TRBV10-1,CASSEGTGGVTDTQYF,TGCGCCAGCAGTGAGGGTACCGGGGGGGTCACAGATACGCAGTATTTT
TRBD1,TRBJ2-2,NA,TRBV24-1,CATPPQGQFTSRRELFF,TGTGCCACCCCCCCCCAGGGACAGTTCACGTCCAGACGGGAGCTGTTTTTT
TRBD1,TRBJ2-7,NA,TRBV5-8,CASRLRDRADEQYF,TGTGCCAGCAGACTCCGGGACAGGGCCGACGAGCAGTACTTC
TRBD1,TRBJ2-2,NA,TRBV5-1,CASSDRQGTGELFF,TGCGCCAGCAGCGACCGACAGGGCACCGGGGAGCTGTTTTTT
NA,TRBJ1-2,NA,TRBV4-1,CASSPGHLEGRPLFYGYTF,TGCGCCAGCAGCCCAGGACACCTGGAGGGGAGGCCCCTTTTCTATGGCTACACCTTC
NA,TRBJ1-2,NA,TRBV28,CASSSDSYGYTF,TGTGCCAGCAGTTCCGACAGCTATGGCTACACCTTC
NA,TRBJ1-5,NA,TRBV5-5,CASSQFSNQPQHF,TGTGCCAGCAGCCAATTTAGCAATCAGCCCCAGCATTTT
TRBD1,TRBJ2-7,NA,TRBV10-3,CAISESTPGTGSYEQYF,TGTGCCATCAGTGAGTCTACTCCCGGGACAGGATCCTACGAGCAGTACTTC
NA,TRBJ2-7,few,TRBV7-9,CASSFQWSSYEQYF,TGTGCCAGCAGCTTTCAATGGAGCTCCTACGAGCAGTACTTC
TRBD2,TRBJ2-5,NA,TRBV24-1,CATSDSGGAVETQYF,TGTGCCACCAGTGACAGCGGGGGGGCCGTAGAGACCCAGTACTTC
NA,TRBJ2-2,NA,TRBV30,CAWRRAEGRHTGELFF,TGTGCCTGGAGAAGAGCGGAGGGCAGGCACACCGGGGAGCTGTTTTTT
NA,TRBJ2-2,once,TRBV5-1,CASSPTGTPNTGELFF,TGCGCCAGCAGCCCGACCGGGACTCCGAACACCGGGGAGCTGTTTTTT
TRBD2,TRBJ2-2,NA,TRBV3-1/TRBV3-2,CASSPRDYTNTGELFF,TGTGCCAGCAGCCCCCGGGACTATACAAACACCGGGGAGCTGTTTTTT
NA,TRBJ2-5,NA,TRBV30,CAWNFAGAQETQYF,TGTGCCTGGAATTTTGCAGGGGCACAAGAGACCCAGTACTTC
NA,TRBJ1-1,few,TRBV5-1,CASSPEGRLSTEAFF,TGCGCCAGCAGCCCGGAGGGAAGGTTGAGCACTGAAGCTTTCTTT
TRBD2,TRBJ2-5,NA,TRBV4-1,CASSFQLAASGTQYF,TGCGCCAGCAGCTTCCAACTAGCGGCGAGTGGCACCCAGTACTTC
NA,TRBJ2-3,NA,TRBV5-1,CASSLGTAQTTDTQYF,TGCGCCAGCAGCTTGGGGACAGCCCAGACGACAGATACGCAGTATTTT
NA,TRBJ2-3,NA,TRBV5-1,CASSLTGDTDTQYF,TGCGCCAGCAGCTTGACGGGGGACACAGATACGCAGTATTTT
NA,TRBJ1-4,NA,TRBV6-5,CASSRTSGEKLFF,TGTGCCAGCAGCCGGACCAGCGGTGAAAAACTGTTTTTT
NA,TRBJ1-3,few,TRBV4-1,CASSLTGSPNGNTIYF,TGCGCCAGCAGCCTCACAGGGTCTCCAAATGGAAACACCATATATTTT
NA,TRBJ2-3,few,TRBV5-8,CASNKGDGTQYF,TGTGCCAGCAACAAGGGGGACGGCACGCAGTATTTT
TRBD1,TRBJ1-4,NA,TRBV7-9,CASSSFGQGANEKLFF,TGTGCCAGCAGCTCATTCGGACAGGGAGCTAATGAAAAACTGTTTTTT
NA,TRBJ1-1,NA,TRBV9,CASSAYSTEAFF,TGTGCCAGCAGCGCCTACAGCACTGAAGCTTTCTTT